Sequencing of this T cell receptor beta chain was carried out in a study of glioma-infiltrating T cells after dendritic cell vaccination. The V gene lost 4 bases and the J gene lost 3 bases, with 16 bases spanning the gap. CDR1 MDHEN and CDR2 SYDVKM come from the germline V gene. This CDR3 has 16 residues. Some clones are missing from TCRdb's copy, which holds only in-frame ones; the method was immunoSEQ multiplex PCR. The sample has almost 65,000 clones; 75% to 90% are singletons. This receptor was taken from a human donor with glioblastoma. V and J are TRBV28 and TRBJ1-5; possible D gene TRBD1, 5 bases. Specimen: blood, collected before dendritic cell vaccination. The CDR3 sequence is CASSSTWGVYNQPQHF. The CDR3 DNA is TGTGCCAGCAGTTCTACCTGGGGGGTTTACAATCAGCCCCAGCATTTT.